The entry that follows covers one T cell receptor beta chain sequence. As yet, its antigen is unknown. This entry comes from a study of T cells in Graves' hyperthyroidism and ophthalmopathy. Authors of the study amplified TCR beta CDR3 regions from RNA transcripts. HTBI primers drove first-round RT-PCR of the TCR CDR3. TCRdb analysed the multiplex PCR reads with MiXCR anew, one entry per CDR3 protein. This sample carries under 400,000 distinct CDR3 sequences, roughly 25% of them seen once, and the ten largest clones take less than 75%. Study findings and constraints: Stable hyperthyroidism and ophthalmopathy were separated using 13 V-J signatures.

Orbital computed tomography and thyroid ultrasound, together with serum TRAb and thyroxine and clinical symptoms, were used for diagnoses. More than 8.5 ml of fresh peripheral blood supplied the PBMCs. The TCR originated in a man aged 45 to 65 with Graves' hyperthyroidism. Sequenced: blood.

CDR3 nucleotides: TGTGCCAGCAGCTCCAGGACAGGGACGGGCACTGAAGCTTTCTTT. Translating gives CASSSRTGTGTEAFF. The chain couples TRBV5-6 to TRBJ1-1, with 8 bases lining up with TRBD1. The length of the CDR3 is 15 residues. Germline V gene data show CDR1 as SGHDT and CDR2 as YYEEEE. V dropped 3 bases and J dropped 4; count of bases not matched to a gene: 8.